The subject of this entry is one TCR beta chain. Methods used by the authors: Estimates of nucleated cell counts were drawn from the amplification of reference gene primers. Libraries were prepared by immunoSEQ multiplex PCR; TCRdb keeps only in-frame clonotypes and omits some of them. V and J calls and clone size are as listed in that table; D and trimming were resolved from the DNA. The sample has about 110,000 clones; more than 80% are singletons. The data were obtained in a study of blood T cell repertoires in COVID-19. Study context: From T cells, B-cell-depleted T cells, or PBMCs came the material, which was cDNA or gDNA.

The V and J ends lost 5 bases and 8 bases, in that order; junction bases with no gene match: 12. Germline CDR1 reads SGHVS; CDR2 reads FNYEAQ. CDR3 length: 15 residues. V and J are TRBV7-6 and TRBJ2-1; 7 nucleotides line up with TRBD1. This TCR was recovered from a woman aged 70 to 79 with acute or convalescent COVID-19. The sample was peripheral blood. CDR3 amino acids: CASSPTGTAWDEQFF. CDR3 nucleotides: TGTGCCAGCAGCCCTACCGGGACAGCTTGGGATGAGCAGTTCTTC.